This T cell receptor beta chain was sequenced in a study of somatic mutations in T cells in chronic GVHD (dated by TCRdb to the early 2020s). From its cysteine to its phenylalanine, the CDR3 spans 15 amino acids. Here the CDR3 DNA is all that survives: 45 bases in frame from base 1. The germline V gene specifies SGHNT as CDR1 and YENEEA as CDR2. V lost 5 bases and J lost 2 bases, and the count of bases not matched to a germline gene is 2. With respect to this clone: Its binding antigen is unknown. No base qualities exist here, and no much larger clone lies one base off it.

Sorting staining used anti-CD3, anti-CD4, anti-CD8 and a Vbeta20 antibody from the IOTest Beta Mark kit on a FACSAria III, with purity above 98%. Peripheral blood was drawn into sodium heparin tubes, and mononuclear cells were separated by Ficoll-Paque PLUS density gradient centrifugation. CD4+ Vbeta20+, CD4+ Vbeta20-, and CD8+ T cell fractions were FACS-sorted before TCRbeta deep sequencing. Genomic DNA was isolated and then used for TCRbeta deep sequencing. TCRbeta CDR3 sequencing and initial data processing were performed as a commercial service with the immunoSEQ assay. The source study handled its data this way. IMGT was used to annotate V, D, J genes, while reads were demultiplexed, adapter and primer sequences were stripped out, and similar clones were merged through frequency-ratio clustering. Here the immuneACCESS table is served through TCRdb, limited to in-frame sequences with V and J called. Missing clones are a known gap in these copies; in checked studies unresolved V genes cover under half, and the rest lacks a known reason. V and J calls and clone size are copied from that table; D and trimming were computed from the DNA. For this sample there are some 13,000 clones; about 80% appear just once. About 30% of the sample is held by the ten biggest clonotypes.

The V and J segments used are TRBV11-3 and TRBJ2-7, with TRBD2 identical over 14 junction bases. The sequenced sample was Vbeta20-negative CD4+ T cells from blood. The cell subset or site label here, explained by the study, means: CD4+ T cells sorted as TCR Vbeta20 negative by flow cytometry. This TCR was recovered from a male patient aged 45-60 years with chronic graft-versus-host disease. After a transplant, certain T cells may trace back to the graft donor. Read as DNA, the sequence is TGTGCCAGCAGCAGGGGACTAGCGGGAGCCTACGAGCAGTACTTC. It encodes CASSRGLAGAYEQYF.